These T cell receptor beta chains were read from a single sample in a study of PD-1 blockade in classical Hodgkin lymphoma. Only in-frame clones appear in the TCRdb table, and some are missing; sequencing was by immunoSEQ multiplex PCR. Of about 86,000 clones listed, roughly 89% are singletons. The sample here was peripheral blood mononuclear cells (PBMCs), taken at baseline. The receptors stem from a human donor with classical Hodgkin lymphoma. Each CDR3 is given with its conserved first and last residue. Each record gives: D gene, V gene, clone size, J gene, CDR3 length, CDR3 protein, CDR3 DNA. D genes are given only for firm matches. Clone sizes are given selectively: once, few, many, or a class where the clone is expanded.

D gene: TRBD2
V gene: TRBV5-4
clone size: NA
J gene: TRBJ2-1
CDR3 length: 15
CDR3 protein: CASSLASGRASEQFF
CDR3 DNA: TGTGCCAGCAGCCTCGCTAGCGGGAGGGCCAGTGAGCAGTTCTTC

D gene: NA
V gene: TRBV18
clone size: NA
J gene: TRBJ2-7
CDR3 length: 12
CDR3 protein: CASSPDSSEQYF
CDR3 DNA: TGTGCCAGCTCACCGGACAGTTCTGAGCAGTACTTC

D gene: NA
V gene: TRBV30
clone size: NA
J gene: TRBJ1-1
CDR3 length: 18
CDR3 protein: CACLPSIGGRDMNTEAFF
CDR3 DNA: TGTGCCTGCCTACCCTCCATCGGGGGGAGGGACATGAACACTGAAGCTTTCTTT

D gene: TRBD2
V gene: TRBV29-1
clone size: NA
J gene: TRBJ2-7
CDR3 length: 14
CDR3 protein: CSVQGTSGNYEQYF
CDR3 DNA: TGCAGCGTTCAAGGGACTAGCGGGAACTACGAGCAGTACTTC

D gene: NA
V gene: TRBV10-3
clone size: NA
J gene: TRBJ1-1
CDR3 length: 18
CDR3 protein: CAIRRNGQAVFDDTEAFF
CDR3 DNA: TGTGCCATCAGGCGCAATGGGCAGGCCGTTTTCGACGACACTGAAGCTTTCTTT

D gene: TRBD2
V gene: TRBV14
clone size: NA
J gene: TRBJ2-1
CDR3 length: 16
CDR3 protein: CASSHLAGGSYNEQFF
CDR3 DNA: TGTGCCAGCAGCCACCTAGCGGGGGGATCCTACAATGAGCAGTTCTTC

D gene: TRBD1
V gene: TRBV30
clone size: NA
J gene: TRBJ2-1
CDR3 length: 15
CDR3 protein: CAWEGTATLYNEQFF
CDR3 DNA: TGTGCCTGGGAGGGGACAGCGACCCTCTACAATGAGCAGTTCTTC

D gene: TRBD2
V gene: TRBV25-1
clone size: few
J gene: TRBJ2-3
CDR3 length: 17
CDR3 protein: CASKNQLAGGGADTQYF
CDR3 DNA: TGTGCCAGCAAGAATCAGCTAGCGGGAGGGGGGGCAGATACGCAGTATTTT

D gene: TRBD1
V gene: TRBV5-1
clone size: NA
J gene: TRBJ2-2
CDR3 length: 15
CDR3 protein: CASTLIRQGAGELFF
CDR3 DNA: TGCGCCAGCACCCTAATTCGACAGGGGGCCGGGGAGCTGTTTTTT

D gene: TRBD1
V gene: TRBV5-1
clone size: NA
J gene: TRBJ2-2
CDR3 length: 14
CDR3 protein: CASSLGQGTGELFF
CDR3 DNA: TGCGCCAGCAGCTTGGGACAGGGAACCGGGGAGCTGTTTTTT

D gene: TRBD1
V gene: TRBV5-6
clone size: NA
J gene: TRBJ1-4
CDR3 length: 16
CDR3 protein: CASSLRIQGVNEKLFF
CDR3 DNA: TGTGCCAGCAGCTTGCGCATTCAGGGGGTTAATGAAAAACTGTTTTTT

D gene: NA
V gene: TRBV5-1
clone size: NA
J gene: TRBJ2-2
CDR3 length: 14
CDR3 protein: CASSLDRDTGELFF
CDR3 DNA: TGCGCCAGCAGCTTGGACAGGGACACCGGGGAGCTGTTTTTT

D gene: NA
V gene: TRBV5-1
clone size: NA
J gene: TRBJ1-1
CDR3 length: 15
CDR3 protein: CASSLAALANTEAFF
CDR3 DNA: TGCGCCAGCAGCTTGGCGGCATTAGCGAACACTGAAGCTTTCTTT

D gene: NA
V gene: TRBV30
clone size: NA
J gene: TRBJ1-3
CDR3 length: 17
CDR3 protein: CAWIRGASSPSGNTIYF
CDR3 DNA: TGTGCCTGGATCAGAGGAGCCTCAAGTCCCTCTGGAAACACCATATATTTT

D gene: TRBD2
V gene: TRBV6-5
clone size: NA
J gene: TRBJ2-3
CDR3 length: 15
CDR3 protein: CASSYLAGGTDTQYF
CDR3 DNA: TGTGCCAGCAGTTACCTAGCGGGGGGGACGGATACGCAGTATTTT

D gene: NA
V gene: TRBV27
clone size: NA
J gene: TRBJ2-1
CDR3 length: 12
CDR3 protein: CASISSLDEQFF
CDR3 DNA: TGTGCCAGCATTTCCTCACTTGATGAGCAGTTCTTC

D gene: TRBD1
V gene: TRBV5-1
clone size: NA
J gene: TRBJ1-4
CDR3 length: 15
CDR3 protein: CASSGTDRVGEKLFF
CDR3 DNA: TGCGCCAGCAGCGGCACGGACAGGGTAGGCGAAAAACTGTTTTTT

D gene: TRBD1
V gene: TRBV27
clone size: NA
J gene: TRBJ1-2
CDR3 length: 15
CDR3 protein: CASRRTTGEGYGYTF
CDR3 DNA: TGTGCCAGCAGGCGTACCACAGGGGAGGGATATGGCTACACCTTC

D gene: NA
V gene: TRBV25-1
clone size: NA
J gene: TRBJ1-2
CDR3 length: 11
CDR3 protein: CASSESGTYTF
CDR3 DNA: TGTGCCAGCAGTGAATCCGGTACCTACACCTTC

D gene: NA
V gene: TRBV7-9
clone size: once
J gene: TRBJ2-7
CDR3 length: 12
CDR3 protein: CASSLDNYEQYF
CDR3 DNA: TGTGCCAGCAGCTTAGATAACTACGAGCAGTACTTC

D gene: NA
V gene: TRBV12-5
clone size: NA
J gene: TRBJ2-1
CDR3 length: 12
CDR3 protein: CASGSEVLEQFF
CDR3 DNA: TGTGCTAGTGGTTCGGAGGTTCTTGAGCAGTTCTTC

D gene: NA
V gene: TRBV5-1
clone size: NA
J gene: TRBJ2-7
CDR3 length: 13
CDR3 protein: CASSPQNSYEQYF
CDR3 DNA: TGCGCCAGCAGCCCACAAAACTCCTACGAGCAGTACTTC

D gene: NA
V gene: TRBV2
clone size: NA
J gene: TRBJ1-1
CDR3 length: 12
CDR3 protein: CAKRTVGTEAFF
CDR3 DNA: TGTGCCAAACGGACTGTCGGCACTGAAGCTTTCTTT

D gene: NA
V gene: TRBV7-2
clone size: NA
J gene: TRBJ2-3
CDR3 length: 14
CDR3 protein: CASSFGPSTDTQYF
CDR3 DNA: TGTGCCAGCAGCTTTGGTCCTAGCACAGATACGCAGTATTTT

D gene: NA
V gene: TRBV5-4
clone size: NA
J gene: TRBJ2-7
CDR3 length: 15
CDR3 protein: CASSPASEFLREQYF
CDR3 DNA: TGTGCCAGCAGCCCCGCTAGCGAGTTTCTACGAGAGCAGTACTTC

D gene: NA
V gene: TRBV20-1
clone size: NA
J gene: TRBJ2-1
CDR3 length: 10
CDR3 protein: CSAGLNEQFF
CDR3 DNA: TGCAGTGCCGGACTTAATGAGCAGTTCTTC

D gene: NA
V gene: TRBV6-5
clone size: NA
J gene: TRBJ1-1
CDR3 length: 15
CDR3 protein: CASNGPFGTLSEAFF
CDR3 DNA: TGTGCCAGCAACGGTCCGTTTGGGACGCTGTCTGAAGCTTTCTTT

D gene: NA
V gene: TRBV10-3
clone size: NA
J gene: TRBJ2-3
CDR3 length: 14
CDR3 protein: CAISESEVGKTQYF
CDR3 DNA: TGTGCCATCAGTGAGTCAGAGGTAGGGAAAACGCAGTATTTT

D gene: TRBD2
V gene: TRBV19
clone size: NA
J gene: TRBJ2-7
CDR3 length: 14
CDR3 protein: CASSLAGASYEQYF
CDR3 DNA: TGTGCCAGTTCTTTAGCGGGAGCCTCCTACGAGCAGTACTTC

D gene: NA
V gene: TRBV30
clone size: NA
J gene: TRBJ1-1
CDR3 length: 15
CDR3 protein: CAWSVHGTLNTEAFF
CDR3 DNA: TGTGCCTGGAGTGTACATGGCACCTTGAACACTGAAGCTTTCTTT

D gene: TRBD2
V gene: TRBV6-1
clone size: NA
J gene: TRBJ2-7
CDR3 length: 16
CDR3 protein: CASSAQPGTSLYEQYF
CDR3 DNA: TGTGCCAGCAGTGCGCAACCCGGGACTAGTCTTTACGAGCAGTACTTC

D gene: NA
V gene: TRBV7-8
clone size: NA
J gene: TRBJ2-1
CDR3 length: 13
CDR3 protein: CASSLGGRVEQFF
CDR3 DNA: TGTGCCAGCAGCTTAGGTGGTAGGGTCGAGCAGTTCTTC

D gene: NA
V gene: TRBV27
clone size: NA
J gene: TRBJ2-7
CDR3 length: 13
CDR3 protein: CASSPIDSHEQYF
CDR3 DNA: TGTGCCAGCAGTCCGATCGACAGCCACGAGCAGTACTTC

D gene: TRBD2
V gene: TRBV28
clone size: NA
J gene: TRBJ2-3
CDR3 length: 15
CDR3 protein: CASSPRLAGTDTQYF
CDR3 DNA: TGTGCCAGCAGTCCTAGACTAGCGGGTACAGATACGCAGTATTTT

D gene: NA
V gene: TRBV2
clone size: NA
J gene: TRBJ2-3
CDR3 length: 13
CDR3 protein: CASSGGGTDTQYF
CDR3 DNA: TGTGCCAGCAGCGGAGGGGGCACAGATACGCAGTATTTT

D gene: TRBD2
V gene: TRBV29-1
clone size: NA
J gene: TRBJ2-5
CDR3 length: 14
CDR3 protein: CSALTSGIWETQYF
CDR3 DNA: TGCAGCGCTTTAACTAGCGGGATCTGGGAGACCCAGTACTTC

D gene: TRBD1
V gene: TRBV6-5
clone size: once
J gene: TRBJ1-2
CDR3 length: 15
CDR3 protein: CASSSLQGANYGYTF
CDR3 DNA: TGTGCCAGCAGTTCCCTACAGGGGGCAAACTATGGCTACACCTTC

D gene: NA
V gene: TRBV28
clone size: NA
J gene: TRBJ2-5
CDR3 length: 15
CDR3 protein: CASRPQGGSRETQYF
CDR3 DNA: TGTGCCAGCAGACCTCAGGGGGGGAGCCGAGAGACCCAGTACTTC

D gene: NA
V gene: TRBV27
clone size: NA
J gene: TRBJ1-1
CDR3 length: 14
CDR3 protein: CASRVRDLNTEAFF
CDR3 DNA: TGTGCCAGCAGGGTAAGGGACTTGAACACTGAAGCTTTCTTT

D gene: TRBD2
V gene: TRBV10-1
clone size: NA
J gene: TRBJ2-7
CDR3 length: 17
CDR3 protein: CASSESKVLAGPYEQYF
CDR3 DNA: TGCGCCAGCAGTGAGTCGAAGGTGCTAGCGGGACCCTACGAGCAGTACTTC

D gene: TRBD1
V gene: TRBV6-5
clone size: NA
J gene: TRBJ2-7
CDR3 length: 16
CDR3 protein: CASSYPRTGGWWEQYF
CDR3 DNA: TGTGCCAGCAGTTACCCCCGGACAGGGGGCTGGTGGGAGCAGTACTTC

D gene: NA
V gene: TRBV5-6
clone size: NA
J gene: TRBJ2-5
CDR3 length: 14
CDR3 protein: CASSPGRSQETQYF
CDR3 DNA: TGTGCCAGCAGCCCGGGACGGAGCCAAGAGACCCAGTACTTC

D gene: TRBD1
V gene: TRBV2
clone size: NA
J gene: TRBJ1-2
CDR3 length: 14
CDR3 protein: CASTQDRGDYGYTF
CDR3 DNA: TGTGCCAGCACCCAGGACAGGGGTGACTATGGCTACACCTTC

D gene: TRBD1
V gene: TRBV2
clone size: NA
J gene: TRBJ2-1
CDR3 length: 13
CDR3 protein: CASSLGQGYEQFF
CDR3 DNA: TGTGCCAGCAGTCTTGGACAGGGTTATGAGCAGTTCTTC

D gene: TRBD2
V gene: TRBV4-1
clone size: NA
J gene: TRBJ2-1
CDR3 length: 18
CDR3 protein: CASSQVPPGLAGDNEQFF
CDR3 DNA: TGCGCCAGCAGCCAAGTTCCCCCGGGACTAGCGGGAGACAATGAGCAGTTCTTC

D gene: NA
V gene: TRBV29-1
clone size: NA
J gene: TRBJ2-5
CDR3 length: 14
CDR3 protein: CSVVLQTTQETQYF
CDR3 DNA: TGCAGCGTTGTTTTACAGACGACCCAAGAGACCCAGTACTTC

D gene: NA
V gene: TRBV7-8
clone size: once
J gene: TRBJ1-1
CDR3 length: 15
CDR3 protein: CASSLNRGSNTEAFF
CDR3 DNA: TGTGCCAGCAGCCTGAATCGGGGCTCTAACACTGAAGCTTTCTTT

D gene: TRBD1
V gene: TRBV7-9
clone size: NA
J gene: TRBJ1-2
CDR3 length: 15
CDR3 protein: CASSFGTGLNYGYTF
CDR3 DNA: TGTGCCAGCAGCTTTGGGACAGGGCTCAACTATGGCTACACCTTC

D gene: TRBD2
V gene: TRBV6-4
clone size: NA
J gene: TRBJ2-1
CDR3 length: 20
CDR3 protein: CASTTPLLGLAVSSYNEQFF
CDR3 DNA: TGTGCCAGCACCACTCCGCTCCTGGGACTAGCGGTTTCCTCCTACAATGAGCAGTTCTTC

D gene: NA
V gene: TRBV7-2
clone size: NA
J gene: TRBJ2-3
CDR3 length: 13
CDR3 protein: CASSLVWTDTQYF
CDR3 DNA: TGTGCCAGCAGCTTGGTTTGGACAGATACGCAGTATTTT

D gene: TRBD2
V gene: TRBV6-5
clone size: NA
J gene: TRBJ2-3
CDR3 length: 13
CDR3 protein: CASSYSRGSVQYF
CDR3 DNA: TGTGCCAGCAGTTACTCCCGCGGGAGCGTGCAGTATTTT

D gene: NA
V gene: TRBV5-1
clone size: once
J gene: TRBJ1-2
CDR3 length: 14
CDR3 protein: CASSLGPGGNGYTF
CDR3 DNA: TGCGCCAGCAGCTTGGGCCCCGGCGGAAACGGCTACACCTTC

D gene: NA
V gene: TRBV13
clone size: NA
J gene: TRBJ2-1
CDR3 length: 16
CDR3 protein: CASSPGREGSYNEQFF
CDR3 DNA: TGTGCCAGCAGCCCCGGGAGAGAGGGGTCCTACAATGAGCAGTTCTTC